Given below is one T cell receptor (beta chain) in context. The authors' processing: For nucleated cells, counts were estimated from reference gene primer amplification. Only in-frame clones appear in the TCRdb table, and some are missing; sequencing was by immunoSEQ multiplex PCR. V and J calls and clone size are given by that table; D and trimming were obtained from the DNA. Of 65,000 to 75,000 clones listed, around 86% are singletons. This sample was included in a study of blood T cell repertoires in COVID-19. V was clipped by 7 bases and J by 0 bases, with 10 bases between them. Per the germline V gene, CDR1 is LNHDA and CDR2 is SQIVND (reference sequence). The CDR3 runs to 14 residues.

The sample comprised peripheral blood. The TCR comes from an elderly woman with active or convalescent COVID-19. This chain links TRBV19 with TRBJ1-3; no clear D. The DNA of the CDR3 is TGTGCCAGTATTAGAACAGCCTCTGGAAACACCATATATTTT. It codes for CASIRTASGNTIYF.